The clone carrying this T cell receptor beta chain was detected once. The data originate from a study of blood T cell repertoires in COVID-19. Study-level information: Acute and convalescent COVID-19 specimens originated in the United States, Italy and Spain. Sources were T cells, B-cell-depleted T cells, or PBMCs; the material itself was cDNA or gDNA.

In the source study's methods: Using reference gene primer amplification, nucleated cell counts were estimated. Generated by immunoSEQ multiplex PCR, the TCRdb table keeps only in-frame clones and is missing some. That table is the source of V, J and clone size, and D and trimming were worked out from the DNA. The data show tens of thousands of clones, 80% to 90% seen once. The CDR3 consists of 16 residues. Trimming removed 4 bases from V and 2 bases from J, with 16 bases in between. Germline-derived CDR1 and CDR2 are MNHEY and SMNVEV (reference sequence). The source is a man aged 70 or older with acute or convalescent COVID-19. This chain links TRBV27 with TRBJ2-3; D remains ambiguous. The sample was peripheral blood. CDR3 in amino acids: CASSSHLNLVTDTQYF. For the CDR3, the DNA is TGTGCCAGCAGTTCACACCTGAATCTAGTCACAGATACGCAGTATTTT.